The sequence of this TCR beta chain was determined in a study of shared clonotypes between healthy human individuals. The data were produced by immunoSEQ multiplex PCR, yet TCRdb's version contains in-frame clones alone and is incomplete. There are about a million clones in the sample; around 76% occur only once, and 1.2% to 1.5% lies in the top ten. The germline V gene encodes CDR1 MRHNA and CDR2 SNTAGT. The V and J ends lost 6 bases and 0 bases respectively, with 8 bases between them. The CDR3 sequence is 13 residues long. The chain employs TRBV6-4 and TRBJ1-1; D unresolved. Material for sequencing was memory CD4+ T cells sorted from blood. Documented subset: CD45RA-negative fraction. The receptor was isolated from a man younger than 35 in good health. In nucleotides, the CDR3 is TGTGCCAGCAGAGCGGGCCTGAACACTGAAGCTTTCTTT. It specifies CASRAGLNTEAFF.